The text below deals with one T cell receptor beta chain. The data derive from a study of blood T cell repertoires in COVID-19. Study in general: From the United States, Italy and Spain came samples of acute and convalescent COVID-19.

The data were produced by immunoSEQ multiplex PCR, yet TCRdb's version contains in-frame clones alone and is incomplete. The sample has about 210,000 clones; less than 90% are singletons. V shed 4 bases, J shed 3 bases, and the junction held 7 bases outside the gene matches. Germline loops: CDR1 SGHRS, CDR2 YFSETQ. There are 15 residues in the CDR3. This chain links TRBV5-1 with TRBJ2-7, with 10 nucleotides matching TRBD2. What was sequenced was peripheral blood. The sequence was collected from a man aged 40-55 years with acute or convalescent COVID-19. CDR3 sequence reads: CASSAPSGSSYEQYF. For the CDR3, the DNA is TGCGCCAGCAGCGCCCCTAGCGGGAGTAGCTACGAGCAGTACTTC.